This TCR beta chain comes out of a study of T-cell reconstitution after alpha-beta-depleted transplantation in children. Unique molecular identifiers tagged the TCRbeta library. TCRdb processed the PCR reads anew with MiXCR; each CDR3 protein has one entry. This table has 550,000 to 800,000 distinct CDR3 sequences, about an eighth appearing once. This clonotype was recorded at least ten times. This material consisted of PBMCs, taken before TCRalphabeta/CD19-depleted stem cell transplant. The receptor's source is a girl aged 2 to 9 with congenital amegakaryocytic thrombocytopenia, due to receive a stem cell transplant.

The CDR3 DNA reads as TGCAGTGCTAGAGACGGATATAGCGGGAGCTACAATGAGCAGTTCTTC. Translating gives CSARDGYSGSYNEQFF. The chain recombines TRBV20-1 with TRBJ2-1; 9 bases are a match to TRBD2. Germline lookup yields CDR1 DFQATT and CDR2 SNEGSKA (reference sequence). The CDR3 is 16 amino acids. The trim removed 0 bases at V and 3 bases at J, leaving 6 bases unmatched.